This T cell receptor beta chain was sequenced in a study of blood T cells in healthy people across ages. Per germline, CDR1 LGHDT and CDR2 YNNKEL (reference sequence). The CDR3 has 12 amino acids. Losses at the gene ends were 2 bases for V and 16 bases for J; bases not matched to a gene: 8. Study-wide results and caveats: Possibly confounding the expanded clonotype changes was the fact that donor CMV status was unknown. The study found more naive CD4+ cells and higher diversity in long-lived than aged donors.

This clonotype was seen only a few times. Its target is not known. Next came a second PCR, run for roughly 6 to 11 cycles, which used a sample-barcoded 5' primer along with a J-beta primer mix. TCRdb processed the 5' RACE reads anew with MiXCR; each CDR3 protein has one entry. The table lists 700,000 to 900,000 distinct CDR3 sequences, around 25% of them singletons. These same records also appear under a second study, on T cells of mothers and their children.

The chain joins TRBV3-1 to TRBJ2-4; TRBD1 matches 7 bases. The TCR sequence derives from a boy between 10 and 17 years old in good health. The sequencing input was blood. Here the CDR3 DNA reads TGTGCCAGCAGCCAACCGACAGGGTCTAAATACTTC. Protein sequence: CASSQPTGSKYF. Combining the CDR3 with reference TRBV3-1 and TRBJ2-4 gives the whole variable domain DTAVSQTPKYLVTQMGNDKSIKCEQNLGHDTMYWYKQDSKKFLKIMFSYNNKELIINETVPNRFSPKSPDKAHLNLHINSLELGDSAVYFCASSQPTGSKYFGAGTRLSVL.